The TCR beta chain under discussion was sequenced for a study of cytomegalovirus exposure and HLA in healthy donors. In the PCR, 60 Vbeta and 13 Jbeta primers were used. Clones were read by immunoSEQ multiplex PCR, and TCRdb kept only the in-frame ones, dropping some. The sample gives roughly 150,000 clones, 77% of which show up once; 2% to 2.5% is in the top ten. V shed 4 bases and J 3 bases; nucleotides not matched to a gene: 4. Germline assignment: CDR1 MNHEY and CDR2 SVGAGI. There are 14 residues in the CDR3. General study findings and limits: Highest at DRB1 and lowest at HLA-C, TCR association rates differed among HLA loci in a later analysis.

For this clone: The antigen remains undetermined.

Sequencing was performed on PBMCs. The chain joins TRBV6-5 to TRBJ2-7; 9 bases map to TRBD1. This sequence was found in a man in his fifties or sixties in good health and CMV-seropositive. CDR3 nucleotide sequence: TGTGCCAGCAGTTCCGGGACAGGGTTCTACGAGCAGTACTTC. Translation: CASSSGTGFYEQYF.